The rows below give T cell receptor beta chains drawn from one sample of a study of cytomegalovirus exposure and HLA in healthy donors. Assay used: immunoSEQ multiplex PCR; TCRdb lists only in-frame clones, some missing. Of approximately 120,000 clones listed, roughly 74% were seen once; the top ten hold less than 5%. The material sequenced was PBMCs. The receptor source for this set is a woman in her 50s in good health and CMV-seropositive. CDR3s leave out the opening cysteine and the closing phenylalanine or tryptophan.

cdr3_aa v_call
ASSSMAGQNSPLH TRBV11-2
ASSWGPINSPLH TRBV6-5
ARPTGRTDTQY TRBV5-8
ASSLGERAGGLDEQF TRBV11-3
ASGPGLAVYSTDTQY TRBV12-5
ASSQGRGSEKLF TRBV6-1
ASSPQRGSSYNEQF TRBV5-1
ASSPGGNSYEQY TRBV5-5
ASSLLGDYGYT TRBV5-4
ASSLDGGGAYEQY TRBV5-4
ASSFAGAKNIQY TRBV5-1
ASSGGTGNEQY TRBV10-1
ATSRDPGSGSPLH TRBV15
ASSLALSPGELF TRBV27
ASSLYGLAGGQSDTQY TRBV28
ASSLTGDFYNEQF TRBV7-2
ASSLDRNYEQY TRBV5-1
ASSKLRDTYEQY TRBV11-2
ASTTGATVGELF TRBV5-1
ATSRPAGTNKETQY TRBV15
ASSFTGSGNTIY TRBV7-9
ASSLGWGGGTRYGVASYNEQF TRBV27
ASSDGERGGPYNEQF TRBV9
ASRQQTNTEAF TRBV2
ASSLWGLADAGELF TRBV7-9
ARRDYSGAETQY TRBV30
ASSYTTDTQY TRBV11-2
ASRPHDGKRVEQY TRBV7-9
ASSAATPEETQY TRBV10-1
ATSRADRENTEAF TRBV15
ASSVGSYGTIPYEQY TRBV9
ASSPGRGLEV TRBV5-6
ASSTQTGTGTYEQY TRBV9
ASSFPRTNSYNEQF TRBV7-2
ASSLAGGQETQY TRBV28
ASSLLGIYSYEQY TRBV7-8
ASSYNRVYGYT TRBV4-2
ASSLVVSGATNTGELF TRBV5-1
ASSRGINRARTANYGYT TRBV5-6
ASSYRHPNTGELF TRBV6-6
ASSERRFNYGYT TRBV2
ASSPRTGGEAQH TRBV7-2
ASGQGTGTEAF TRBV2
ASSLLAGSSYNEQF TRBV5-1
ASSIRDSFNEQF TRBV19
ASSRQGPAKNIQY TRBV11-2
ASRGLNEQF TRBV2
ACSGELGLTRSYEQY TRBV7-8
ASSQRGLWEKLF TRBV28
ASSRGGTGSLQTANYGYT TRBV5-4